Listed here are 32 T cell receptor beta chains from one sample, sequenced in a study of tumor-infiltrating lymphocytes in primary liver carcinoma. TCR beta cDNA was made from 400 to 600 ng total RNA with a constant-region primer. Researchers made the TCR beta libraries by running three nested multiplex PCR rounds with slightly modified ARM-PCR. Researchers ran the first two PCR rounds for approximately 9 cycles each with TRBV1-TRBV30 forward primers and a C-beta reverse primer. Via MiXCR, TCRdb re-called the multiplex PCR reads, giving one row per CDR3 protein. Among about 320,000 distinct CDR3 sequences listed, approximately 60% were seen once. RNA isolated from unsorted whole blood supplied the blood RNA, with germline DNA also extracted. Sequencing used peripheral blood. The receptors come from a man between 35 and 55 years old with primary liver carcinoma and hepatitis B virus infection.

Regarding this clonotype: Relative to the germline gene, one junction end is altered; a read error may explain this. This rearrangement joins TRBV6-2 or TRBV6-3 to TRBJ2-5, with unresolved D. This CDR3 has 11 amino acids. Per germline, CDR1 MNHEY and CDR2 SVGEGT. The CDR3 loop reads CAISYDETLYF. Here the CDR3 DNA reads TGTGCCATCAGTTACGACGAGACCCTGTACTTC.

Concerning this clonotype itself: The CDR3 ends on some other residue instead of the conserved phenylalanine or tryptophan, so this is likely a read error. This rearrangement joins TRBV7-9 to TRBJ2-7; the match to TRBD2 covers 9 bases. V dropped 7 bases and J dropped 7; count of bases not matched to a gene: 8. This CDR3 has 13 amino acids. CDR1 SEHNR and CDR2 FQNEAQ come from the germline V gene (reference sequence). The CDR3 protein is CASILAGSREQYL. In nucleotides, the CDR3 is TGTGCCAGCATCCTAGCGGGATCCCGGGAGCAGTACCTC.

This clonotype has only a few counts. The chain is built from TRBV28 and TRBJ1-1, with TRBD1 matching over 9 bases. The CDR3 runs 16 residues. CDR1 is MDHEN and CDR2 is SYDVKM in the germline V gene. V lost 6 bases to trimming and J lost 5 bases; unmatched junction nucleotides: 13. The CDR3 nucleotides are TGTGCCAGCAGACTACAGGGGGCGGGAGGGCGGACTGAAGCTTTCTTT. It is translated as CASRLQGAGGRTEAFF.

The genes are TRBV10-3 and TRBJ2-7; the D gene is possibly TRBD2 (7 bases). Germline values: CDR1 ENHRY, CDR2 SYGVKD. CDR3 length: 14 residues. CDR3 protein: CGSRGGGGPHEQYF. Written as DNA, the CDR3 is TGTGGCTCTAGAGGGGGGGGAGGGCCCCACGAGCAGTACTTC.

Ten or more counts support this clonotype. V and J are TRBV6-6 and TRBJ2-7; 10 positions match TRBD2. The CDR3 totals 16 residues. Germline loops: CDR1 MNHNY, CDR2 SVGAGI (reference sequence). V shed 2 bases and J 3 bases; nucleotides not matched to a gene: 7. The CDR3 here is CASSYTGAGGRYEQYF. The CDR3 nucleotides are TGTGCCAGCAGTTACACTGGAGCGGGAGGGCGCTACGAGCAGTACTTC.

As regards this clonotype: The junction shows a germline mismatch at one end, possibly a read error. The chain recombines TRBV19 with TRBJ1-1; 7 bases are a match to TRBD1. Germline CDR1 reads LNHDA; CDR2 reads SQIVND (reference sequence). The CDR3 contains 15 residues. DNA for the CDR3: TGTGCCAGTAGTCCACAGGGGCTTAGGGGCACTGAGGCTATCTTT. Translating gives CASSPQGLRGTEAIF.

This clonotype was recorded at least ten times. The chain carries TRBV11-1 and TRBJ2-1; 13 nucleotides align to TRBD2. The CDR3 extends over 17 amino acids. Germline CDR1 SGHAT, CDR2 FQDESV (reference sequence). The trim removed 5 bases at V and 10 bases at J, leaving 14 bases unmatched. Here the CDR3 reads CASSPGTSGTPIDEQFF. CDR3 sequence (DNA): TGTGCCAGCAGCCCAGGGACTAGCGGGACCCCAATTGACGAGCAGTTCTTC. Together with reference TRBV11-1 and TRBJ2-1, the CDR3 gives the full variable domain: EAEVAQSPRYKITEKSQAVAFWCDPISGHATLYWYRQILGQGPELLVQFQDESVVDDSQLPKDRFSAERLKGVDSTLKIQPAELGDSAMYLCASSPGTSGTPIDEQFFGPGTRLTVL.

V and J are TRBV10-3 and TRBJ2-7; the D gene is possibly TRBD2 (6 bases). The CDR3 loop spans 15 amino acids. Germline V gene lookup returns CDR1 ENHRY and CDR2 SYGVKD. V lost 5 bases and J lost 3, with 17 bases in between. In DNA, the CDR3 is TGTGCCATCAGTTCGGGAGTCTTAAGGTTCTACGAGCAGTACTTC. Residues: CAISSGVLRFYEQYF.

This clonotype was picked up one time. For the CDR3, the DNA is TGCGCCAGCAGCTTATACGGAGGGACGGGGGCCAACGTCCTGACTTTC. Protein sequence: CASSLYGGTGANVLTF. V usage is TRBV5-1 and J usage is TRBJ2-6; possible D gene TRBD2, 6 bases. Trimming shortened V by 2 bases and J by 4 bases, and 13 bases separated the two germline ends. CDR1 SGHRS and CDR2 YFSETQ come from the germline V gene. The CDR3 length is 16 residues.

About this clonotype: A much larger clone lies a single base off, so this may be a read error. The chain joins TRBV6-6 to TRBJ1-1; D uncertain. The germline V and J ends were trimmed by 10 bases and 0 bases, with 9 bases remaining between them. The germline V gene has CDR1 MNHNY and CDR2 SVGAGI (reference sequence). The CDR3 has 12 residues. CDR3 DNA: TGTGCCATCAGAAGCATGAACACTGAAGCTTTCTTT. Its translation: CAIRSMNTEAFF.

This chain joins TRBV5-6 and TRBJ2-2; D assignment may be TRBD1 or TRBD2 (5 bases each). This CDR3 region has 15 residues. Germline V gene lookup returns CDR1 SGHDT and CDR2 YYEEEE. Trimming took 3 bases from V and 3 from J, leaving 12 bases between them. Here the CDR3 DNA reads TGTGCCAGCAGCTACGGACACGGGGACACCGGGGAGCTGTTTTTT. Its translation: CASSYGHGDTGELFF. Supplemented by reference TRBV5-6 and TRBJ2-2, the full variable domain reads DAGVTQSPTHLIKTRGQQVTLRCSPKSGHDTVSWYQQALGQGPQFIFQYYEEEERQRGNFPDRFSGHQFPNYSSELNVNALLLGDSALYLCASSYGHGDTGELFFGEGSRLTVL.

A note on this clonotype: This could be a read error, since a much larger clone is one nucleotide away. As the CDR3 is not closed by the conserved phenylalanine or tryptophan, this likely results from a read error. The gene calls are TRBV6-1 and TRBJ1-2; D gene ambiguous. This CDR3 has 13 amino acids. Germline V gives CDR1 MNHNS, CDR2 SASEGT. V lost 3 bases and J lost 4, with 9 bases in between. CDR3 in amino acids: CASSDGPIYGYTS. CDR3 nucleotides: TGTGCCAGCAGTGATGGGCCTATCTATGGCTACACCTCC.

This chain joins TRBV5-1 and TRBJ2-2; TRBD2 aligns across 9 bases. Per the germline V gene, CDR1 is SGHRS and CDR2 is YFSETQ. The V and J ends lost 4 bases and 2 bases, in that order; junction bases with no gene match: 6. The CDR3 runs to 16 residues. The CDR3 is CASSRLAGANTGELFF. In DNA form, the CDR3 reads TGCGCCAGCAGCCGCTTAGCGGGAGCCAACACCGGGGAGCTGTTTTTT.

This clonotype appeared a few times. J is TRBJ1-5 and V is TRBV28; D is undetermined. The length of the CDR3 is 12 residues. Germline CDR1 reads MDHEN; CDR2 reads SYDVKM. V lost 4 bases and J lost 9, with 10 bases in between. The chain's CDR3 is CASSSPAGPQHF. The CDR3 region has the DNA TGTGCCAGCAGTTCCCCTGCAGGGCCCCAGCATTTT.

In regard to this clonotype: A much more abundant neighbour one base away suggests this may be a read error. The chain is built from TRBV4-1 and TRBJ2-7; D is perhaps TRBD2 (5 bases). This CDR3 region has 15 residues. Looked up from germline, CDR1 is MGHRA and CDR2 is YSYEKL. Trimming pared 2 bases from V and 1 base from J, leaving 12 bases between. The CDR3 DNA follows: TGCGCCAGCAGCCAAATAGCGAGAGATTCCTACGAGCAGTACTTC. Residues: CASSQIARDSYEQYF.

The V gene is TRBV5-4, the J gene TRBJ2-2; D may match TRBD1 or TRBD2 (7 bases each). Germline V gene lookup returns CDR1 SGHNT and CDR2 YYREEE (reference sequence). V lost 5 bases to trimming and J lost 1 base, with 18 bases between them. The CDR3 is 17 residues long. The CDR3 DNA reads TGTGCCAGCAGTAGGGGCGGGGGACAGATGAACACCGGGGAGCTGTTTTTT. This translates into CASSRGGGQMNTGELFF. The variable domain in full, with the rest retrieved from reference TRBV5-4 and TRBJ2-2, is ETGVTQSPTHLIKTRGQQVTLRCSSQSGHNTVSWYQQALGQGPQFIFQYYREEENGRGNFPPRFSGLQFPNYSSELNVNALELDDSALYLCASSRGGGQMNTGELFFGEGSRLTVL.

Concerning this clonotype: The conserved final phenylalanine or tryptophan is absent from the CDR3, which likely points to a read error. The rearrangement links TRBV11-2 to TRBJ2-7; 8 bases fit TRBD2. Unmatched junction bases numbered 7, after V lost 5 bases and J lost 1 base. CDR3 length: 15 amino acids. The germline V gene has CDR1 SGHAT and CDR2 FQNNGV. The CDR3 coding sequence is TGTGCCAGCAGCCCGGGACTAGAGAAATCCTACGAGCAGTACCTT. It specifies CASSPGLEKSYEQYL.

With regard to this clonotype: A single base separates this from a much larger clone, so it may be a read error. The chain employs TRBV4-3 and TRBJ1-5; the D is unclear. Germline V gene lookup returns CDR1 LGHNA and CDR2 YSLEER. The CDR3 contains 15 residues. The CDR3 protein is CVSSQVVEGNQPQHF. The DNA for the CDR3 is TGCGTCAGCAGCCAAGTCGTAGAGGGCAATCAGCCCCAGCATTTT.

This clonotype was counted once. The rearrangement joins TRBV5-1 to TRBJ2-3; no reliable D call. The V gene lost 4 bases and the J gene lost 6 bases, with 15 bases spanning the gap. The germline V gene encodes CDR1 SGHRS and CDR2 YFSETQ. The CDR3 length is 14 residues. The CDR3 loop is CASSPPVGGDTQYF. The CDR3 nucleotides are TGCGCCAGCAGCCCCCCGGTGGGTGGCGATACGCAGTATTTT.

This clonotype was detected only a few times. A read error may be the cause here, since a much bigger clone is one base away. This rearrangement joins TRBV11-2 to TRBJ1-3; 7 bases match TRBD1. There are 15 residues in the CDR3. Per germline, CDR1 SGHAT and CDR2 FQNNGV. The CDR3 DNA is TGTGCCAGCAGCATCCACAGGGGAACTGGAAACACCATACATTTT. This sequence encodes CASSIHRGTGNTIHF.

Remarks on this clonotype: Relative to the germline gene, one junction end is altered; a read error may explain this. The rearrangement uses TRBV12-3 or TRBV12-4 and TRBJ2-5; no clear D gene. This CDR3 is built from 13 residues. CDR3 in amino acids: CANSLTRQETQYF. The CDR3 region has the DNA TGTGCCAACAGTTTAACCAGGCAAGAGACCCAGTACTTC.

There are many counts of this clonotype. The chain employs TRBV6-1 and TRBJ1-2; 8 bases are shared with TRBD1. CDR1 and CDR2 from the germline V gene are MNHNS and SASEGT. The CDR3 contains 15 residues. Trimming at V came to 3 bases and at J to 6 bases, leaving 9 bases not matched to a gene. In nucleotides, the CDR3 is TGTGCCAGCAGTGATATCTCCAGGGGGCAGGATGGCTACACCTTC. It translates to CASSDISRGQDGYTF.

About this clonotype itself: Likely a read error: the CDR3 ends without its conserved phenylalanine or tryptophan. The chain employs TRBV11-3 and TRBJ1-1; no definite D call. Trimming cost V 5 bases and J 5 bases, with 15 bases left between them. This CDR3 contains 14 residues. CDR1 is SGHNT and CDR2 is YENEEA in the germline V gene. The CDR3 DNA follows: TGTGCCAGCAGCATAAACAGTCTTGGGACTGAAGCTTTCCTT. This encodes CASSINSLGTEAFL.

On this clonotype: A read error is possible here, since a much larger clone lies one base away. This rearrangement joins TRBV6-1 to TRBJ2-7; no firm D call. The CDR3 runs 14 residues. Germline V gives CDR1 MNHNS, CDR2 SASEGT. CDR3 loop: CASSDSLLVYDQYF. DNA for the CDR3: TGTGCCAGCAGTGATTCCCTTTTAGTCTACGACCAGTACTTC.

This clonotype was seen repeatedly, ten times or more. The genes are TRBV6-5 and TRBJ2-5; possibly TRBD1 or TRBD2 for D (6 bases each). Germline-derived CDR1 and CDR2 are MNHEY and SVGAGI. The CDR3 extends over 14 amino acids. The ends were cut back, 6 bases at V and 2 bases at J, with 13 bases in the middle. The CDR3: CASRPPGAQETQYF. The CDR3 nucleotides are TGTGCCAGCAGGCCCCCGGGGGCTCAAGAGACCCAGTACTTC.

For this clonotype: Without the conserved terminal phenylalanine or tryptophan, this CDR3 likely stems from a read error. The chain combines TRBV6-6 with TRBJ2-3, with 10 bases aligning to TRBD2. The V and J ends lost 6 bases and 6 bases, in that order; junction bases with no gene match: 9. This CDR3 has 15 residues. Germline values: CDR1 MNHNY, CDR2 SVGAGI (reference sequence). In DNA form, the CDR3 reads TGTGCCAGCAGCAACGACCTAGCGGGAGCGGATACGCAGTATTTA. It encodes CASSNDLAGADTQYL.

This clonotype was observed a handful of times. This sequence joins TRBV5-4 and TRBJ2-4; tentative D call: TRBD2 (8 bases). Germline CDR1 and CDR2: SGHNT and YYREEE (reference sequence). The ends were cut back, 3 bases at V and 8 bases at J, with 18 bases in the middle. The CDR3 has 15 amino acids. The CDR3, as DNA: TGTGCCAGCAGCTCCGGGGGGGACAGAAATGACATTCAGTACTTC. Its protein is CASSSGGDRNDIQYF.

The chain joins TRBV10-3 to TRBJ1-2; D remains unclear. Germline CDR1 and CDR2: ENHRY and SYGVKD. The CDR3 consists of 13 residues. CDR3 region: CSITIEEGYGYTF. The DNA of the CDR3 is TGTAGCATCACCATCGAAGAAGGCTATGGCTACACCTTC.

This clonotype was recorded a few times. This could be a read error, since a much larger clone is one nucleotide away. This chain joins TRBV29-1 and TRBJ1-1; D unclear. The CDR3 sequence is 12 residues long. CDR1 is SQVTM and CDR2 is ANQGSEA in the germline V gene. The CDR3 nucleotides are TGCAGCGTTGAGTTAATTGGAACTGAAGCTCTCTTT. It encodes CSVELIGTEALF.

As concerns this clonotype: A read error may be the cause here, since a much bigger clone is one base away. The rearrangement joins TRBV29-1 to TRBJ2-7; possible D gene TRBD1, 6 bases. The germline V gene has CDR1 SQVTM and CDR2 ANQGSEA. This CDR3 is 14 amino acids long. Trimming left V 1 base short and J 3 bases short, with 13 bases between. The CDR3, as DNA: TGCAGCGTTGAAGGGGGACACTCCAACTACGAGCAGTACTTC. Its protein product is CSVEGGHSNYEQYF.

This clonotype was counted ten times or more. The V gene is TRBV12-3 or TRBV12-4, the J gene TRBJ2-1, with 7 bases fitting TRBD2. The length of the CDR3 is 15 residues. V lost 3 bases, J lost 5 bases, and 7 bases stayed unmatched. The CDR3 DNA follows: TGTGCCAGCAGTTTTGGGGGGGTCCGTAACAATGAGCAGTTCTTC. It codes for CASSFGGVRNNEQFF.

This clonotype was counted ten times or more. The rearrangement links TRBV29-1 to TRBJ2-5, with TRBD2 identical over 8 bases. Trimming took 5 bases from V and 5 from J; bases not matched to a gene: 7. This CDR3 has 13 residues. The germline CDR1 and CDR2 sequences are SQVTM and ANQGSEA. The CDR3 protein is CSVSGRGGETQYF. The CDR3 DNA reads TGCAGCGTTAGCGGGAGAGGGGGGGAGACCCAGTACTTC.